The 25 T cell receptor beta chains below come from one sample, sequenced in a study of OX40 agonist ivuxolimab in advanced cancers. Produced via immunoSEQ multiplex PCR; TCRdb's table is partial and in-frame only. This sample carries 77,000 or so clones, approximately 89% of them seen once, and the ten largest clones take 11%. The material was CD4+ or CD8+ T cells sorted from blood, obtained in a trial of the OX40 agonist ivuxolimab. The receptors shown here come from an adult with an advanced solid tumor such as melanoma, head and neck, liver or kidney cancer.

The chain combines TRBV5-1 with TRBJ2-3; TRBD1 agrees at 7 bases. The CDR3 has 15 amino acids. Losses at the gene ends were 4 bases for V and 3 bases for J; bases not matched to a gene: 8. CDR1 and CDR2 from the germline V gene are SGHRS and YFSETQ. The CDR3 here is CASSIGGGRTDTQYF. The CDR3 bases are TGCGCCAGCAGCATAGGGGGCGGTCGTACAGATACGCAGTATTTT.

The sample holds one count of this clone. This sequence joins TRBV5-1 and TRBJ2-7; no clear D gene. Trimming stripped 4 bases from V and 0 bases from J, with 11 bases between. Germline loops: CDR1 SGHRS, CDR2 YFSETQ. The CDR3 consists of 14 residues. The CDR3 bases are TGCGCCAGCAGCCCCAGGATCAGCTCCTACGAGCAGTACTTC. This sequence encodes CASSPRISSYEQYF.

V is TRBV4-1 and J is TRBJ1-1; D unresolved. V was clipped by 4 bases and J by 0 bases, with 12 bases between them. The germline CDR1 and CDR2 sequences are MGHRA and YSYEKL. The CDR3 has 15 amino acids. CDR3 loop: CASSRLELVNTEAFF. CDR3 nucleotide sequence: TGCGCCAGCAGCCGGCTGGAGTTGGTGAACACTGAAGCTTTCTTT.

The chain recombines TRBV5-1 with TRBJ1-1; D unclear. Trimming cost V 4 bases and J 0 bases, with 7 bases left between them. The germline gives CDR1 SGHRS, CDR2 YFSETQ. This CDR3 has 13 residues. CDR3 sequence: CASSGYLNTEAFF. Written as DNA, the CDR3 is TGCGCCAGCAGCGGTTACCTGAACACTGAAGCTTTCTTT.

The rearrangement uses TRBV27 and TRBJ1-3; D remains ambiguous. Germline-derived CDR1 and CDR2 are MNHEY and SMNVEV (reference sequence). This CDR3 is built from 15 residues. V was clipped by 3 bases and J by 0 bases, with 9 bases between them. This chain's CDR3 is CASSFWRISGNTIYF. As DNA, the CDR3 is TGTGCCAGCAGTTTCTGGCGGATCTCTGGAAACACCATATATTTT.

The chain carries TRBV28 and TRBJ1-2, with 7 bases aligning to TRBD1. Trimming took 4 bases from V and 13 from J; bases not matched to a gene: 21. Germline-derived CDR1 and CDR2 are MDHEN and SYDVKM. The length of the CDR3 is 16 residues. The CDR3 nucleotides read TGTGCCAGCAGTTCCCCGACTAGACAGGGTACCTTCGGGTGCACCTTC. Protein product: CASSSPTRQGTFGCTF.

This clone has just one count. The chain has TRBV4-2 and TRBJ1-5, with a weak D call TRBD1 (6 bases). The CDR3 contains 15 residues. V gave up 4 bases and J gave up 1 base, with 11 bases separating them. The V gene's germline CDR1 is LGHNA and CDR2 YNFKEQ. The chain's CDR3 is CASSLEGGSNQPQHF. CDR3 DNA: TGTGCCAGCAGCCTGGAAGGGGGAAGCAATCAGCCCCAGCATTTT.

The chain employs TRBV2 and TRBJ1-4, with 7 bases that match TRBD1. V lost 4 bases, J lost 6 bases, and 5 bases stayed unmatched. CDR1 SNHLY and CDR2 FYNNEI come from the germline V gene. The CDR3 is made up of 14 amino acids. The CDR3 region has the DNA TGTGCCAGCAGTGGGAGGGACAGAGATGAAAAACTGTTTTTT. Encoded protein: CASSGRDRDEKLFF.

The chain combines TRBV6-5 with TRBJ1-4; D perhaps matches TRBD1 (5 bases). The CDR3 is made up of 15 amino acids. V shed 0 bases and J shed 7 bases, with 12 bases lying between them. Germline V gene sequence: CDR1 MNHEY, CDR2 SVGAGI. The CDR3 loop is CASSYSGLRGEKLFF. In DNA form, the CDR3 reads TGTGCCAGCAGTTACTCGGGGCTGAGGGGTGAAAAACTGTTTTTT.

The chain combines TRBV6-5 with TRBJ2-5, with D perhaps TRBD1 (5 bases). TRBJ2-7 matches the DNA end more closely, so the J call is doubtful. Germline-derived CDR1 and CDR2 are MNHEY and SVGAGI. The CDR3 totals 14 residues. DNA of the CDR3: TGTGCCAGCAGTTATTCAGGGTCTTACTACGAGCAGTACTTC. This sequence encodes CASSYSGSYYEQYF.

The chain joins TRBV2 to TRBJ1-6; D is unresolved. CDR3 length: 12 residues. The V end was cut by 4 bases, the J end by 10 bases, with 8 bases between. Germline loops: CDR1 SNHLY, CDR2 FYNNEI. CDR3 nucleotide sequence: TGTGCCAGCAGTGGTGAAGAATCACCCCTCCACTTT. Translating it yields CASSGEESPLHF. Complete variable domain (other parts from reference TRBV2 and TRBJ1-6): EPEVTQTPSHQVTQMGQEVILRCVPISNHLYFYWYRQILGQKVEFLVSFYNNEISEKSEIFDDQFSVERPDGSNFTLKIRSTKLEDSAMYFCASSGEESPLHFGNGTRLTVT.

V and J are TRBV10-3 and TRBJ2-3, with D tentatively TRBD1 or TRBD2 (6 bases each). Germline V CDR1 and CDR2: ENHRY, SYGVKD. The CDR3 is 15 amino acids. Trimming took off 3 bases at V and 2 bases at J, with 12 bases between the two ends. The CDR3 loop is CAISENRDFTDTQYF. CDR3 in DNA: TGTGCCATCAGTGAAAACAGGGACTTCACAGATACGCAGTATTTT.

V is TRBV2 and J is TRBJ2-7; 8 positions match TRBD1. The CDR3 has 13 residues. Germline lookup yields CDR1 SNHLY and CDR2 FYNNEI. V shed 7 bases and J 3 bases; nucleotides not matched to a gene: 5. The CDR3 DNA follows: TGTGCCAGCAACCGGGACAGGTTCTACGAGCAGTACTTC. It specifies CASNRDRFYEQYF.

The chain recombines TRBV9 with TRBJ2-2, with 10 positions matching TRBD2. CDR1 SGDLS and CDR2 YYNGEE come from the germline V gene. This CDR3 has 18 amino acids. With V trimmed by 3 bases and J by 4 bases, 12 bases remained unmatched. In DNA form, the CDR3 reads TGTGCCAGCAGCGCCTTCGGTCTAGCGGGGGAAGGCACCGGGGAGCTGTTTTTT. This sequence encodes CASSAFGLAGEGTGELFF.

In regard to this clone: An end of the junction does not agree with germline; a read error may underlie this. This chain uses TRBV29-1 with TRBJ2-7, with TRBD1 matching 7 bases. The CDR3 is made up of 13 amino acids. Germline V gene lookup returns CDR1 SQVTM and CDR2 ANQGSEA. The CDR3, as DNA: TGCAGCGTGGAAGACAGGGTGAGGGACGAGCAGTACTTC. Protein sequence: CSVEDRVRDEQYF.

The chain is built from TRBV6-4 and TRBJ1-1, with no clear D. The V end was cut by 0 bases, the J end by 1 base, with 12 bases between. This CDR3 region has 16 residues. CDR1 MRHNA and CDR2 SNTAGT come from the germline V gene. The CDR3: CASSDSYKKGNTEAFF. The CDR3 DNA sequence: TGTGCCAGCAGTGACTCGTATAAGAAGGGGAACACTGAAGCTTTCTTT.

The DNA for the CDR3 is TGTGCCAGCAGTTTATCGGGTCGCACTACCTACGAGCAGTACTTC. It codes for CASSLSGRTTYEQYF. The V and J genes are TRBV6-5 and TRBJ2-7; D ambiguous. CDR3 length: 15 amino acids. The ends were cut back, 4 bases at V and 2 bases at J, with 15 bases in the middle. CDR1 MNHEY and CDR2 SVGAGI come from the germline V gene.

For this clone: In the same sample, other DNA sequences code for this CDR3. The rearrangement joins TRBV7-9 to TRBJ1-1; D not certain. The germline V gene has CDR1 SEHNR and CDR2 FQNEAQ (reference sequence). V was shortened by 3 bases and J by 3 bases, with 8 bases between the two germline ends. CDR3 length equals 13 residues. In nucleotides, the CDR3 is TGTGCCAGCAGCTTTACCACCGACACTGAAGCTTTCTTT. Its protein is CASSFTTDTEAFF.

The J gene is TRBJ1-3, the V gene TRBV7-9; D is perhaps TRBD1 (6 bases). Trimming left V 1 base short and J 4 bases short, with 11 bases between. Germline CDR1 and CDR2: SEHNR and FQNEAQ (reference sequence). The CDR3 consists of 15 residues. Here the CDR3 reads CASSLGYGTGNTIYF. Written as DNA, the CDR3 is TGTGCCAGCAGCTTAGGATACGGGACAGGAAACACCATATATTTT.

The chain combines TRBV10-1 with TRBJ2-1; 12 bases agree with TRBD1. The junction had 5 bases not matched to a gene; V was cut back by 2 bases and J by 9 bases. Per the germline V gene, CDR1 is WNHNN and CDR2 is SYGVQD (reference sequence). The length of the CDR3 is 15 residues. In DNA form, the CDR3 reads TGCGCCAGCAGTGAGAGGGGACAGGGGGCACGTGAGCAGTTCTTC. Its protein product is CASSERGQGAREQFF.

This sequence joins TRBV28 and TRBJ1-2; D gene uncertain. Germline-derived CDR1 and CDR2 are MDHEN and SYDVKM. Deletions cut 7 bases from V and 4 bases from J, with 10 bases between. There are 12 residues in the CDR3. The chain's CDR3 is CASTLWGYGYTF. CDR3 DNA sequence: TGTGCCAGCACCCTCTGGGGCTATGGCTACACCTTC.

The chain uses TRBV18 and TRBJ1-3; 9 positions match TRBD1. Germline V gene sequence: CDR1 KGHSH, CDR2 LQKENI. This CDR3 is 15 amino acids long. V was pared by 3 bases and J by 4 bases, with 4 bases of the junction left unmatched. Here the CDR3 DNA reads TGTGCCAGCTCACCTACAGGGGGCTCCGGAAACACCATATATTTT. Its translation: CASSPTGGSGNTIYF.

About this clone itself: Other DNA sequences from this sample encode an identical CDR3 as well. The gene calls are TRBV28 and TRBJ2-7, with 8 nucleotides matching TRBD1. The germline V gene encodes CDR1 MDHEN and CDR2 SYDVKM. The CDR3 totals 15 residues. The V and J ends lost 3 bases and 2 bases, in that order; junction bases with no gene match: 6. This CDR3 is CASSLTSTGAYEQYF. The CDR3 coding sequence is TGTGCCAGCAGTTTGACCTCGACAGGGGCCTACGAGCAGTACTTC. The full variable domain, its missing parts supplied by reference TRBV28 and TRBJ2-7, is DVKVTQSSRYLVKRTGEKVFLECVQDMDHENMFWYRQDPGLGLRLIYFSYDVKMKEKGDIPEGYSVSREKKERFSLILESASTNQTSMYLCASSLTSTGAYEQYFGPGTRLTVT.

The chain is built from TRBV5-1 and TRBJ2-7; D might be TRBD2 (7 bases). V was shortened by 0 bases and J by 2 bases, with 15 bases between the two germline ends. This CDR3 has 16 residues. Germline V gene sequence: CDR1 SGHRS, CDR2 YFSETQ. Written as DNA, the CDR3 is TGCGCCAGCAGCTTGGCGGGCGGGGGCCCTACCTACGAGCAGTACTTC. Its protein is CASSLAGGGPTYEQYF.

The genes are TRBV6-6 and TRBJ2-5, with D perhaps TRBD2 (6 bases). CDR3 length equals 14 residues. Trimming left V 5 bases short and J 9 bases short, with 19 bases between. Per the germline V gene, CDR1 is MNHNY and CDR2 is SVGAGI (reference sequence). CDR3 DNA: TGTGCCAGCAGTCTTAGGGACCGCACGGGGGCCCAGTACTTC. This sequence encodes CASSLRDRTGAQYF.